This T cell receptor (beta chain) came from a study of blood T cells in healthy people across ages. For the second PCR, which ran for 7 to 11 cycles, a sample-barcoded 5' primer and a J-beta primer mix were used. In TCRdb, the 5' RACE reads were re-called with MiXCR into one record per CDR3 protein. The sample lists about 930,000 distinct CDR3 sequences; roughly 28% were seen once. The CDR3 is 15 amino acids. The trim removed 0 bases at V and 7 bases at J, leaving 2 bases unmatched. Germline V CDR1 and CDR2: SGHVS, FQNEAQ. The same sample was also studied in work on T cells of mothers and their children. That publication notes: Random nucleotides (2-4) and sample barcodes were added by the M1S primer used in the second PCR. The data showed no persistent microchimeric T cell clones.

V usage is TRBV7-8 and J usage is TRBJ1-4; 10 nucleotides match TRBD1. Input material: blood. The source of this sequence is a woman aged 35 to 49 in good health. CDR3 sequence: CASSLAGQGVEKLFF. CDR3 nucleotide sequence: TGTGCCAGCAGCTTAGCCGGACAGGGGGTTGAAAAACTGTTTTTT.